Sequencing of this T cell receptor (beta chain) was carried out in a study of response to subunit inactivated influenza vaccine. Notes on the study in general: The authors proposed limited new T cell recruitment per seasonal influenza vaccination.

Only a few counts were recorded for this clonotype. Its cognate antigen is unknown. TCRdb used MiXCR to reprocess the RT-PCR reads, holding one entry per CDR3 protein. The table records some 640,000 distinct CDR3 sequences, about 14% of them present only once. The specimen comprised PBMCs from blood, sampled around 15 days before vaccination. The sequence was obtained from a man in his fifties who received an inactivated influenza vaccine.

CDR3: CASSYFPRDSSYNEQFF. The CDR3 nucleotides read TGTGCCAGCAGTTATTTCCCTCGGGACAGCTCCTACAATGAGCAGTTCTTC. The chain couples TRBV6-5 to TRBJ2-1; 7 bases are a match to TRBD1. Germline V CDR1 and CDR2: MNHEY, SVGAGI. This CDR3 has 17 amino acids. The J segment lost 0 bases and the V segment lost 3 bases, leaving 8 bases of the junction unmatched.